These 20 T cell receptor beta chains were sequenced from one sample in a study of regulatory T cells in long-lasting Graves disease. Time point denoted: newly diagnosed GD, antithyroid drugs for less than 3 months. RNA isolated from PBMCs was used to make the TCR library. According to the study, TCR beta libraries were built with iRepertoire HTBI primers and CDR3-region Arm-PCR. Each CDR3 protein is one row after TCRdb ran MiXCR on the multiplex PCR reads. The repertoire holds some 500,000 distinct CDR3 sequences, with roughly 14% as singletons. These data also formed part of another study, on T cells in Graves' hyperthyroidism and ophthalmopathy.

The sequencing used peripheral blood mononuclear cells (PBMCs), collected at new diagnosis, from a patient treated with antithyroid drugs. The receptors shown here come from a man aged 25 to 40 with Graves disease.

The chain joins TRBV5-1 to TRBJ2-3; the D is unclear. V was trimmed by 4 bases and J by 6 bases, leaving 18 bases between them. The V gene's germline CDR1 is SGHRS and CDR2 YFSETQ. This CDR3 contains 15 residues. The CDR3 nucleotides are TGCGCCAGCAGCCCGGCGGTTATTAGCAAGGATACGCAGTATTTT. This encodes CASSPAVISKDTQYF. The variable domain in full, completed from reference TRBV5-1 and TRBJ2-3, reads KAGVTQTPRYLIKTRGQQVTLSCSPISGHRSVSWYQQTPGQGLQFLFEYFSETQRNKGNFPGRFSGRQFSNSRSEMNVSTLELGDSALYLCASSPAVISKDTQYFGPGTRLTVL.

In its sample, this clonotype was seen a few times. The chain employs TRBV7-9 and TRBJ2-7; 9 bases agree with TRBD2. The trim removed 1 base at V and 1 base at J, leaving 11 bases unmatched. The CDR3 runs to 18 residues. Germline-derived CDR1 and CDR2 are SEHNR and FQNEAQ (reference sequence). This CDR3 reads CASSLGGTAGGRSYEQYF. CDR3 DNA: TGTGCCAGCAGCTTAGGGGGAACTGCGGGAGGGCGTTCCTACGAGCAGTACTTC.

This clonotype showed up just a few times. The chain couples TRBV28 to TRBJ2-2; 11 bases line up with TRBD2. V was pared by 7 bases and J by 1 base, with 5 bases of the junction left unmatched. CDR1 MDHEN and CDR2 SYDVKM come from the germline V gene. The CDR3 is 16 amino acids. CDR3 sequence: CASNLGLAVNTGELFF. The CDR3 coding sequence is TGTGCCAGCAACCTGGGACTAGCGGTGAACACCGGGGAGCTGTTTTTT.

The sample holds many counts of this clonotype. The J gene is TRBJ1-1, the V gene TRBV6-1, with D unresolved. Germline lookup yields CDR1 MNHNS and CDR2 SASEGT. This CDR3 comprises 15 residues. Deletions cut 3 bases from V and 4 bases from J, with 15 bases between. The CDR3 loop reads CASSDEERSFTEAFF. Here the CDR3 DNA reads TGTGCCAGCAGTGACGAAGAGAGGAGTTTCACTGAAGCTTTCTTT.

This clonotype was recorded many times. This rearrangement joins TRBV5-1 to TRBJ1-1, with TRBD1 identical over 7 bases. CDR1 SGHRS and CDR2 YFSETQ come from the germline V gene. This CDR3 spans 16 amino acids. V shed 4 bases, J shed 5 bases, and the junction held 14 bases outside the gene matches. The DNA for the CDR3 is TGCGCCAGCAGCCGAGAACCTGGACAGGTGGGGACTGAAGCTTTCTTT. This translates into CASSREPGQVGTEAFF.

This clonotype showed up many times. The chain links TRBV28 to TRBJ1-1, with 11 bases aligning to TRBD1. This CDR3 spans 13 amino acids. CDR1 MDHEN and CDR2 SYDVKM come from the germline V gene. V dropped 3 bases and J dropped 12; count of bases not matched to a gene: 6. The CDR3 coding sequence is TGTGCCAGCAGTTTGGACAGGGGGCCGTGGACTTTCTTT. This gives the protein CASSLDRGPWTFF.

This clonotype was seen repeatedly, ten times or more. V and J are TRBV2 and TRBJ2-7; D may be TRBD2 (5 bases). This CDR3 is built from 15 residues. In germline, CDR1 is SNHLY, CDR2 FYNNEI. Trimming stripped 6 bases from V and 3 bases from J, with 18 bases between. The CDR3 is CASSDERLADYEQYF. Written as DNA, the CDR3 is TGTGCCAGCAGCGACGAGAGGCTAGCAGACTACGAGCAGTACTTC.

This clonotype appeared many times. The chain carries TRBV29-1 and TRBJ1-2, with a tentative D call TRBD1 (5 bases). Trimming removed 4 bases from V and 4 bases from J, with 13 bases in between. The CDR3 has 13 residues. The germline gives CDR1 SQVTM, CDR2 ANQGSEA. The CDR3 is CSVGGGETYGYTF. CDR3 bases: TGCAGCGTTGGGGGAGGGGAGACCTATGGCTACACCTTC.

This clonotype occurred a few times. This chain uses TRBV4-2 with TRBJ2-7; 9 bases line up with TRBD2. The CDR3 consists of 16 residues. The J segment lost 4 bases and the V segment lost 0 bases, leaving 7 bases of the junction unmatched. Germline lookup yields CDR1 LGHNA and CDR2 YNFKEQ. CDR3 sequence: CASSQEGRTSVYEQYF. The CDR3 DNA follows: TGTGCCAGCAGCCAAGAAGGTCGGACTAGCGTTTACGAGCAGTACTTC.

This clonotype was picked up many times. The genes are TRBV6-1 and TRBJ2-3, with 9 bases aligning to TRBD1. From germline, CDR1 is MNHNS and CDR2 SASEGT. The CDR3 extends over 16 amino acids. The junction had 12 bases not matched to a gene; V was cut back by 6 bases and J by 5 bases. The CDR3 loop reads CASRKGRDREIDTQYF. DNA for the CDR3: TGTGCCAGCAGAAAAGGAAGGGACAGGGAAATAGATACGCAGTATTTT.

V gene TRBV12-3 or TRBV12-4 combines with J gene TRBJ2-1; no clear D gene. The CDR3 extends over 13 amino acids. V was pared by 4 bases and J by 5 bases, with 9 bases between. This CDR3 is CASSSLLDNEQFF. In DNA form, the CDR3 reads TGTGCCAGCAGTTCTCTACTCGACAATGAGCAGTTCTTC.

This clonotype was observed a handful of times. The chain has TRBV10-3 and TRBJ2-1, with TRBD2 matching 8 bases. This CDR3 is built from 18 residues. V was pared by 0 bases and J by 7 bases, with 14 bases of the junction left unmatched. CDR1 is ENHRY, CDR2 SYGVKD, per germline. For the CDR3, the DNA is TGTGCCATCAGTGAGTCGATTCCAGGAGCGGGAGTTAGGAATGAGCAGTTCTTC. This gives the protein CAISESIPGAGVRNEQFF.

The J gene is TRBJ2-7, the V gene TRBV9; 10 bases line up with TRBD1. The CDR3 contains 16 residues. Trimming took 0 bases from V and 3 from J; bases not matched to a gene: 6. Germline loops: CDR1 SGDLS, CDR2 YYNGEE. The CDR3 spells CASSVGSGQGVYEQYF. In DNA form, the CDR3 reads TGTGCCAGCAGCGTAGGTTCAGGACAGGGGGTCTACGAGCAGTACTTC.

This clonotype came up many times. V usage is TRBV20-1 and J usage is TRBJ1-1; D is ambiguous. The CDR3 is made up of 13 amino acids. Germline V lookup: CDR1 DFQATT, CDR2 SNEGSKA (reference sequence). V was cut by 3 bases and J by 0 bases, with 8 bases left in between. In DNA form, the CDR3 reads TGCAGTGCTAGTTGGGTTATGAACACTGAAGCTTTCTTT. It translates to CSASWVMNTEAFF.

The J gene is TRBJ2-4, the V gene TRBV20-1, with D possibly TRBD2 on 5 matching bases. CDR3 length: 15 amino acids. CDR1 and CDR2 from the germline V gene are DFQATT and SNEGSKA (reference sequence). Trimming took 2 bases from V and 1 from J, leaving 12 bases between them. Here the CDR3 DNA reads TGCAGTGCTAGATCGGCGGGTGAGGCCAAAAACATTCAGTACTTC. As protein: CSARSAGEAKNIQYF.

Only a few counts were recorded for this clonotype. The J gene is TRBJ1-5, the V gene TRBV20-1, with unresolved D. V lost 3 bases and J lost 2, with 11 bases in between. CDR3 length equals 14 residues. Germline CDR1 reads DFQATT; CDR2 reads SNEGSKA (reference sequence). The CDR3 DNA follows: TGCAGTGCTAGCACGGGAATAGGCAATCAGCCCCAGCATTTT. The encoded protein is CSASTGIGNQPQHF.

Only a few counts were recorded for this clonotype. V usage is TRBV3-1 and J usage is TRBJ1-5; D is undetermined. The CDR3 covers 14 residues. Trimming removed 1 base from V and 7 bases from J, with 11 bases in between. In germline, CDR1 is LGHDT, CDR2 YNNKEL (reference sequence). CDR3 coding DNA: TGTGCCAGCAGCCAAGCTAGGAGGCAGCAGCCCCAGCATTTT. Amino acids: CASSQARRQQPQHF. The whole variable domain, remainder taken from reference TRBV3-1 and TRBJ1-5, is DTAVSQTPKYLVTQMGNDKSIKCEQNLGHDTMYWYKQDSKKFLKIMFSYNNKELIINETVPNRFSPKSPDKAHLNLHINSLELGDSAVYFCASSQARRQQPQHFGDGTRLSIL.

This chain joins TRBV19 and TRBJ1-5, with TRBD1 matching 9 bases. CDR3 length equals 17 residues. Trimming took 7 bases from V and 0 from J; bases not matched to a gene: 10. CDR1 is LNHDA, CDR2 SQIVND, per germline (reference sequence). The CDR3 is CASNHRDRVVSNQPQHF. The CDR3 DNA follows: TGTGCCAGTAACCACCGGGACAGGGTAGTTAGCAATCAGCCCCAGCATTTT.

In its sample, this clonotype was seen many times. In DNA, the CDR3 is TGCAGCTTCAATGAGCAGTTCTTC. Protein sequence: CSFNEQFF. The chain has TRBV20-1 and TRBJ2-1; D gene uncertain. Germline lookup yields CDR1 DFQATT and CDR2 SNEGSKA (reference sequence). The CDR3 has 8 residues.

This rearrangement joins TRBV5-1 to TRBJ2-2; D remains ambiguous. V was pared by 4 bases and J by 2 bases, with 12 bases between. The CDR3 length is 15 residues. Germline V lookup: CDR1 SGHRS, CDR2 YFSETQ. The CDR3 bases are TGCGCCAGCAGCCCTCCCGGAGTAAACACCGGGGAGCTGTTTTTT. Translation: CASSPPGVNTGELFF.